This record concerns one TCR beta chain sequence. The table came from immunoSEQ multiplex PCR; TCRdb's copy has only in-frame clones and leaves some out. The sample comprises 270,000 or so clones, 80% to 90% of which are singletons, and about 4.5% rests with the top ten. The sample is drawn from a study of blood T cell repertoires in COVID-19. The germline V gene encodes CDR1 KGHSH and CDR2 LQKENI. The ends lost 2 bases at V and 2 bases at J; junction bases unmatched: 5. This CDR3 region has 16 residues. This receptor was taken from a woman in her forties who had recovered from COVID-19. The specimen was peripheral blood. The chain uses TRBV18 and TRBJ2-2, with TRBD2 matching 7 bases. Here the CDR3 reads CASSPFGGRNTGELFF. Here the CDR3 DNA reads TGTGCCAGCTCACCATTTGGCGGGAGAAACACCGGGGAGCTGTTTTTT.